The 10 T cell receptor beta chains in this list originate from one sample, sequenced in a study of blood T cell repertoires in COVID-19. Profiling relied on immunoSEQ multiplex PCR, and the TCRdb table lists in-frame clones only, not all of them. The data contain 150,000 to 200,000 clones, around nine tenths of them singletons. The sequencing input was peripheral blood. The receptors were gathered from a man aged 65 to 85 with acute or convalescent COVID-19.

The chain carries TRBV27 and TRBJ2-7; 9 bases line up with TRBD1. CDR3 length: 15 amino acids. CDR1 and CDR2 from the germline V gene are MNHEY and SMNVEV (reference sequence). Losses at the gene ends were 2 bases for V and 4 bases for J; bases not matched to a gene: 6. Here the CDR3 DNA reads TGTGCCAGCAGTTTAACGGGACAGGGCTTTTACGAGCAGTACTTC. This gives the protein CASSLTGQGFYEQYF.

This sequence joins TRBV5-1 and TRBJ1-2, with TRBD1 matching 10 bases. Germline CDR1 and CDR2: SGHRS and YFSETQ. Trimming at V came to 4 bases and at J to 8 bases, leaving 8 bases not matched to a gene. The CDR3 sequence is 14 residues long. The DNA of the CDR3 is TGCGCCAGCAGCCAGGGGACAGGGGAGTGGGGCTACACCTTC. Translation gives CASSQGTGEWGYTF.

This clone was seen only a few times. The CDR3 region has the DNA TGTGCCAGTAGTAGAACAGGGGGCGCGAATTCACCCCTCCACTTT. Protein product: CASSRTGGANSPLHF. The gene calls are TRBV19 and TRBJ1-6, with 9 bases fitting TRBD1. V lost 4 bases to trimming and J lost 7 bases; unmatched junction nucleotides: 5. The CDR3 covers 15 residues. Germline V lookup: CDR1 LNHDA, CDR2 SQIVND (reference sequence).

J is TRBJ2-1 and V is TRBV7-6, with TRBD2 matching over 10 bases. Germline CDR1 reads SGHVS; CDR2 reads FNYEAQ. This CDR3 contains 17 residues. The trim removed 1 base at V and 8 bases at J, leaving 11 bases unmatched. DNA for the CDR3: TGTGCCAGCAGCTTAGAAGGGACTAGCGCCGTAGGGGATGAGCAGTTCTTC. It yields the protein CASSLEGTSAVGDEQFF.

The V and J genes are TRBV9 and TRBJ2-1; 10 positions match TRBD2. The germline CDR1 and CDR2 sequences are SGDLS and YYNGEE. This CDR3 is built from 16 residues. After removal of 0 bases from V and 8 bases from J, the junction contained 8 bases not matched to a gene. The CDR3 nucleotides are TGTGCCAGCAGCGTAGAAACATCCGGGACTAGCGATGAGCAGTTCTTC. Amino acids: CASSVETSGTSDEQFF.

The genes are TRBV10-2 and TRBJ2-3; no clear D gene. The CDR3 contains 12 residues. Trimming removed 8 bases from V and 5 bases from J, with 11 bases in between. In germline, CDR1 is WSHSY, CDR2 SAAADI. The CDR3 reads CASAQVRDTQYF. The DNA for the CDR3 is TGCGCCAGCGCGCAGGTTAGAGATACGCAGTATTTT.

This clone has a handful of counts. The V gene is TRBV2, the J gene TRBJ1-1, with D unclear. CDR1 is SNHLY and CDR2 is FYNNEI in the germline V gene. Trimming removed 3 bases at V and 8 bases at J, with 7 bases between. The CDR3 contains 11 residues. DNA of the CDR3: TGTGCCAGCAGTGACAGGAGGGAAGCTTTCTTT. Translation gives CASSDRREAFF.

This chain connects TRBV28 to TRBJ2-5, with D maybe TRBD2 (5 bases). Germline V gene lookup returns CDR1 MDHEN and CDR2 SYDVKM. The CDR3 totals 13 residues. V was clipped by 6 bases and J by 5 bases, with 13 bases between them. The CDR3 coding sequence is TGTGCCAGCAGACCCCTGAAGCGGGAGACCCAGTACTTC. Its translation: CASRPLKRETQYF.

The gene calls are TRBV5-1 and TRBJ2-4; 8 positions match TRBD1. The germline CDR1 and CDR2 sequences are SGHRS and YFSETQ. The CDR3 extends over 14 amino acids. V trimming: 0 bases; J trimming: 8 bases; junction bases outside the gene matches: 4. The chain's CDR3 is CASSLGQGRDIQYF. The CDR3 nucleotides are TGCGCCAGCAGCTTGGGACAGGGGAGAGACATTCAGTACTTC. The full variable domain, its missing parts supplied by reference TRBV5-1 and TRBJ2-4, is KAGVTQTPRYLIKTRGQQVTLSCSPISGHRSVSWYQQTPGQGLQFLFEYFSETQRNKGNFPGRFSGRQFSNSRSEMNVSTLELGDSALYLCASSLGQGRDIQYFGAGTRLSVL.

The chain has TRBV19 and TRBJ2-7; a weak D match, TRBD1 (6 bases). Per germline, CDR1 LNHDA and CDR2 SQIVND (reference sequence). The V gene lost 4 bases and the J gene lost 3 bases, with 10 bases spanning the gap. CDR3 length: 13 residues. CDR3 nucleotide sequence: TGTGCCAGTAGTAGGGGGCTTGACTACGAGCAGTACTTC. Protein product: CASSRGLDYEQYF.